These T cell receptor beta chains were read from a single sample in a study of blood T cell repertoires in COVID-19. Sequencing was performed with immunoSEQ multiplex PCR; in TCRdb, only in-frame clones are kept and a portion is missing. The repertoire holds roughly 68,000 clones, with roughly 89% as singletons. What was sequenced was peripheral blood. These receptors were taken from a woman in her forties or fifties with active COVID-19. CDR3s include the opening cysteine and the closing phenylalanine or tryptophan. A D gene is named only where the DNA matches it firmly. The size entry is marked missing in some rows and otherwise reads once, few, many or a size class.

>TRBV6-5|.|once|TRBJ2-3
TGTGCCAGCAGTTACTCTGGGGTGGGGGCCACAGATACGCAGTATTTT
CASSYSGVGATDTQYF
>TRBV5-6|.|.|TRBJ1-4
TGTGCCAGCACCCTTGGACAGAGGTCGAGGACACAGTTT
CASTLGQRSRTQF
>TRBV7-2|.|.|TRBJ1-2
TGTGCCAGCAGCTTAGTTTCCTACAATCGCGGGTACACCTTC
CASSLVSYNRGYTF
>TRBV28|TRBD1|.|TRBJ1-1
TGTGCCAGCAGTTTACGCCAGGGGGCCGCTGAAGCTTTCTTT
CASSLRQGAAEAFF
>TRBV27|TRBD2|.|TRBJ2-2
TGTGCCAGCAGTTTGAGGGGGTTTTCTAGCGGGAGGGCCTTAGGGGAGCTGTTTTTT
CASSLRGFSSGRALGELFF
>TRBV30|TRBD1|.|TRBJ1-3
TGTGCCTGGTCCGCCGACAGGGGAGCTGGAAACACCATATATTTT
CAWSADRGAGNTIYF
>TRBV3-1/TRBV3-2|.|.|TRBJ2-7
TGTGCCAGCAGCCGAATGCCGGGCGAGCAGTACTTC
CASSRMPGEQYF
>TRBV7-6|TRBD1|.|TRBJ1-1
TGTGCCAGCAGCGGACAGGGGAACACTGAAGCTTTCTTT
CASSGQGNTEAFF
>TRBV12-5|TRBD2|.|TRBJ2-1
TGTGCTAGTGGCCGTAGCGGGAGGGTCAATGAGCAGTTCTTC
CASGRSGRVNEQFF
>TRBV7-8|TRBD2|.|TRBJ2-3
TGTGCCAGCAGCTTCATGACTAGCGGTAGCACAGATACGCAGTATTTT
CASSFMTSGSTDTQYF
>TRBV7-2|.|once|TRBJ2-3
TGTGCCAGCAGCCTCCCACCCCCTAATACGCAGTATTTT
CASSLPPPNTQYF
>TRBV10-3|.|once|TRBJ2-7
TGTGCCATCAGTGAACAGGGCTACGAGCAGTACTTC
CAISEQGYEQYF
>TRBV28|TRBD2|.|TRBJ2-3
TGTGCCAGCAGATCCGGGGGGGTGGATACGCAGTATTTT
CASRSGGVDTQYF
>TRBV5-1|TRBD2|.|TRBJ2-2
TGCGCCAGCAGCGTAGCGGGATCCACCGGGGAGCTGTTTTTT
CASSVAGSTGELFF
>TRBV15|.|.|TRBJ1-2
TGTGCCACCAGCAGAGATAAAGGATTGGGCCCGCCAAGCTATGGCTACACCTTC
CATSRDKGLGPPSYGYTF
>TRBV7-9|TRBD1|.|TRBJ1-5
TGTGCCACCGGACAGGATAATCAGCCCCAGCATTTT
CATGQDNQPQHF
>TRBV7-8|TRBD1|.|TRBJ2-7
TGTGCCAGCAGCTTAGCCTCGGGACAGGGGGCAGGGGCCTACGAGCAGTACTTC
CASSLASGQGAGAYEQYF
>TRBV2|TRBD1|.|TRBJ2-5
TGTGCCAGCATCAACCGACAGGGGGTACAAGAGACCCAGTACTTC
CASINRQGVQETQYF
>TRBV7-9|.|.|TRBJ2-5
TGTGCCACCCAACGGGACACCCAAAACCAAGAGACCCAGTACTTC
CATQRDTQNQETQYF
>TRBV7-9|TRBD2|.|TRBJ2-3
TGTGCCAGCAGCTTAGATAAGGCGGGAGGAAGTGATACGCAGTATTTT
CASSLDKAGGSDTQYF
>TRBV6-4|TRBD1|.|TRBJ1-2
TGTGCCAGCAGTGACAGTCTCAGGGGGCATGATGGCTACACCTTC
CASSDSLRGHDGYTF
>TRBV9|.|.|TRBJ2-1
TGTGCCAGCAGCCTAACCCCCTGGTCCCAGGCCGATGAGCAGTTCTTC
CASSLTPWSQADEQFF
>TRBV19|.|.|TRBJ1-1
TGTGCCAGTAGTGGGTCGGGTTTAGGCACTGAAGCTTTCTTT
CASSGSGLGTEAFF
>TRBV19|.|.|TRBJ1-3
TGTGCCAGTAGTATAAGACCGATCACAGGGCCTGGAAACACCATATATTTT
CASSIRPITGPGNTIYF
>TRBV30|.|.|TRBJ2-2
TGTGCCTGGAGTGTCTCTAGGCAGGGGCGAGGTAACACCGGGGAGCTGTTTTTT
CAWSVSRQGRGNTGELFF
>TRBV9|.|.|TRBJ1-6
TGTGCCAGCAGCGTAGAAGGGGTTGGGTCACCCCTCCACTTT
CASSVEGVGSPLHF
>TRBV3-1/TRBV3-2|TRBD2|.|TRBJ2-7
TGTGCCAGCGGGACTAGCGGCTCCTACGAGCAGTACTTC
CASGTSGSYEQYF